The clone carrying this T cell receptor beta chain was observed many times. There were TCR beta CDR3 regions amplified from RNA transcripts. During a first-round RT-PCR of the TCR CDR3, the HTBI primer set was used. TCRdb reprocessed the multiplex PCR reads via MiXCR and lists one record per CDR3 protein. The top ten hold around 29% of the sample, which has roughly 170,000 distinct CDR3 sequences, about 18% seen once. The data belong to a study of T cells in Graves' hyperthyroidism and ophthalmopathy. V lost 4 bases and J lost 0; bases outside the gene matches: 3. This CDR3 has 14 residues. Germline CDR1 LGHNA, CDR2 YSLEER. Newly diagnosed hyperthyroidism patients aged 18 to 65 years had disease lasting under 2 months. For the diagnoses, clinical symptoms, serum thyroxine and TRAb, thyroid ultrasound and orbital computed tomography were used.

The TCR sequence derives from a woman aged 45-65 years with Graves' hyperthyroidism. The chain combines TRBV4-3 with TRBJ2-7; 7 nucleotides line up with TRBD1. Material for sequencing was blood. This chain's CDR3 is CASSPGQNSYEQYF. The CDR3 bases are TGCGCCAGCAGCCCGGGACAGAACTCCTACGAGCAGTACTTC.